Below, 14 T cell receptor beta chains from the same sample are listed, as sequenced in a study of human T cells and chemical hapten exposure. TCRdb re-analysed the RACE reads in MiXCR, keeping a single row per CDR3 protein. Of over 300,000 distinct CDR3 sequences in the sample, approximately 5% were seen once. Time point here: pre-sensitization, week 0. Treatment specified: therapeutic diphenylcyclopropenone sensitization with weekly scalp DPC. Sequencing used whole blood, obtained in connection with sensitization to the hapten diphenylcyclopropenone (DPC). The receptor set was obtained from a woman between 50 and 59 years old with alopecia areata. Some clones in this sample may be carry-over from other donors' samples.

The chain employs TRBV10-3 and TRBJ2-7, with D uncertain. The germline CDR1 and CDR2 sequences are ENHRY and SYGVKD. V was clipped by 5 bases and J by 3 bases, with 8 bases between them. The CDR3 extends over 12 amino acids. CDR3 nucleotide sequence: TGTGCCATCAGTACGCCTAGCTACGAGCAGTACTTC. Translated: CAISTPSYEQYF.

V gene TRBV19 combines with J gene TRBJ1-5; 11 nucleotides agree with TRBD1. V lost 5 bases, J lost 3 bases, and 3 bases stayed unmatched. From germline, CDR1 is LNHDA and CDR2 SQIVND (reference sequence). The CDR3 spans 15 residues. The CDR3 here is CASSADRGPNQPQHF. As DNA, the CDR3 is TGTGCCAGTAGTGCGGACAGGGGGCCCAATCAGCCCCAGCATTTT.

V is TRBV4-3 and J is TRBJ2-7; D possibly corresponds to TRBD1 (5 bases). Trimming stripped 3 bases from V and 2 bases from J, with 11 bases between. Germline V gene sequence: CDR1 LGHNA, CDR2 YSLEER. The CDR3 runs 14 residues. The CDR3 sequence is CASSQDTGTYEQYF. In DNA form, the CDR3 reads TGCGCCAGCAGCCAGGATACAGGCACCTACGAGCAGTACTTC.

This clonotype was observed at least ten times. V gene TRBV12-3 or TRBV12-4 combines with J gene TRBJ1-1; 8 bases match TRBD1. V was clipped by 1 base and J by 0 bases; unmatched bases: 4. The CDR3 is 16 residues long. CDR3 nucleotide sequence: TGTGCCAGCAGTTTAGGGTCAGGGGGCTTGAACACTGAAGCTTTCTTT. It specifies CASSLGSGGLNTEAFF.

There are many counts of this clonotype. J is TRBJ2-3 and V is TRBV29-1; D gene unclear. The germline V gene has CDR1 SQVTM and CDR2 ANQGSEA. V gave up 6 bases and J gave up 2 bases, with 6 bases separating them. CDR3 size: 11 residues. The CDR3 region has the DNA TGCAGCGTGGGCGACACAGATACGCAGTATTTT. Its protein product is CSVGDTDTQYF.

J is TRBJ2-1 and V is TRBV7-8; 7 bases agree with TRBD1. The CDR3 contains 15 residues. Germline-derived CDR1 and CDR2 are SGHVS and FQNEAQ. J gave up 9 bases and V 5 bases, and 13 bases lay outside the gene matches. In DNA, the CDR3 is TGTGCCAGCAGCCCTGACAGGGATAGAGAGAGTGAGCAGTTCTTC. Amino acid sequence: CASSPDRDRESEQFF.

This chain links TRBV6-5 with TRBJ2-7, with D hard to call. V gave up 4 bases and J gave up 7 bases, with 14 bases separating them. CDR1 is MNHEY, CDR2 SVGAGI, per germline. The CDR3 consists of 13 residues. The CDR3 DNA is TGTGCCAGCAGTTCTAACTTCGCTGGGGAGCAGTACTTC. Protein product: CASSSNFAGEQYF.

This clonotype was seen many times. The chain joins TRBV3-1 to TRBJ1-1; D unclear. In germline, CDR1 is LGHDT, CDR2 YNNKEL (reference sequence). V was shortened by 5 bases and J by 5 bases, with 18 bases between the two germline ends. The length of the CDR3 is 15 residues. CDR3 sequence: CASSFFSRGGTEAFF. CDR3 in DNA: TGTGCCAGCAGCTTCTTTTCACGGGGAGGGACTGAAGCTTTCTTT. Based on the CDR3 plus reference TRBV3-1 and TRBJ1-1, the full variable domain is DTAVSQTPKYLVTQMGNDKSIKCEQNLGHDTMYWYKQDSKKFLKIMFSYNNKELIINETVPNRFSPKSPDKAHLNLHINSLELGDSAVYFCASSFFSRGGTEAFFGQGTRLTVV.

The chain uses TRBV6-2 or TRBV6-3 and TRBJ1-1, with a tentative D call TRBD1 (6 bases). V shed 5 bases and J shed 3 bases, with 13 bases lying between them. The CDR3 has 14 amino acids. Germline V CDR1 and CDR2: MNHEY, SVGEGT. In DNA form, the CDR3 reads TGTGCCAGCAGTCTTACGACAGGCTACACTGAAGCTTTCTTT. The encoded protein is CASSLTTGYTEAFF.

This clonotype was seen a few times. The V call is TRBV6-5, the J call TRBJ2-7, with D hard to call. Trimming stripped 8 bases from V and 2 bases from J, with 13 bases between. Germline V gene sequence: CDR1 MNHEY, CDR2 SVGAGI. The CDR3 runs to 13 residues. This CDR3 is CASGNLSPYEQYF. CDR3 bases: TGTGCCAGCGGGAACTTGAGCCCCTACGAGCAGTACTTC.

The chain recombines TRBV20-1 with TRBJ1-3, with TRBD1 identical over 8 bases. J lost 0 bases, V lost 4 bases, and 5 bases had no gene match. The germline CDR1 and CDR2 sequences are DFQATT and SNEGSKA (reference sequence). This CDR3 is 15 amino acids long. CDR3 region: CSAIGQGFSGNTIYF. In DNA form, the CDR3 reads TGCAGTGCTATCGGACAGGGATTCTCTGGAAACACCATATATTTT.

This clonotype was counted ten times or more. CDR3 in amino acids: CSARLAGVVNEQYF. As DNA, the CDR3 is TGCAGTGCCAGACTAGCAGGAGTGGTGAACGAGCAGTACTTC. V is TRBV20-1 and J is TRBJ2-7, with TRBD2 matching 7 bases. The CDR3 runs 14 residues. Germline CDR1 and CDR2: DFQATT and SNEGSKA (reference sequence). V lost 6 bases to trimming and J lost 5 bases; unmatched junction nucleotides: 13.

There are many counts of this clonotype. This chain joins TRBV10-3 and TRBJ2-1, with 8 bases identical to TRBD1. V was pared by 2 bases and J by 6 bases, with 3 bases of the junction left unmatched. The germline CDR1 and CDR2 sequences are ENHRY and SYGVKD. This CDR3 comprises 14 residues. In DNA, the CDR3 is TGTGCCATCAGTGAGCTGACAGGGGTCAATGAGCAGTTCTTC. Translated: CAISELTGVNEQFF.

This chain links TRBV12-3 or TRBV12-4 with TRBJ1-1, with D maybe TRBD1 (5 bases). CDR3 size: 13 residues. With 9 bases removed from V and 0 bases from J, the gap between germline ends came to 11 bases. CDR3 residues: CASCKGVNTEAFF. Written as DNA, the CDR3 is TGTGCCAGTTGTAAAGGGGTGAACACTGAAGCTTTCTTT.